The present T cell receptor (beta chain) was sequenced within a study of T cells in Graves' hyperthyroidism and ophthalmopathy. Whole-study findings and limits: Prediction of ophthalmopathy progression came a median 6.5 months pre-onset. Using 13 V-J features, a model discriminated ophthalmopathy from stable hyperthyroidism. The majority of expanded thyroid clonotypes above 0.001 also appeared in blood.

Germline V lookup: CDR1 SGHDN, CDR2 FVKESK. This CDR3 comprises 16 residues. J lost 2 bases, V lost 3 bases, and 7 bases had no gene match. The table lists this clonotype with many counts. The antigen is not known. Amplification of TCR beta CDR3 regions was performed using RNA transcripts as template. An initial round of RT-PCR targeting the TCR CDR3 relied on the HTBI primer set. TCRdb analysed the multiplex PCR reads with MiXCR anew, one entry per CDR3 protein. The table records 450,000 to 700,000 distinct CDR3 sequences, under 60% of them present only once. The V and J genes are TRBV14 and TRBJ1-1; 9 bases fit TRBD1. What was sequenced was peripheral blood or thyroid tissue (not recorded which). The sequence came from an adult woman with Graves' disease, either hyperthyroidism or ophthalmopathy (not recorded which). DNA for the CDR3: TGTGCCAGCAGCCAGGGACCGGGACAGGGAAACACTGAAGCTTTCTTT. Translated: CASSQGPGQGNTEAFF.